Included here is one T cell receptor (beta chain) sequence, with context. Antigen specificity is unknown. The entry originates in a study of cytomegalovirus exposure and HLA in healthy donors. Study-wide results and caveats: Looking again later, the authors saw that most CMV-associated TCR beta chains seemed HLA-restricted. Cytomegalovirus association was assigned to over 150 TCR beta chains. Previous analysis showed most TCR beta V segments were productive about 87% or about 30% of the time. Under in vitro conditions, three CMV-associated chains were confirmed as specific for CMV antigens.

The study ran its PCR with 60 Vbeta and 13 Jbeta primers. Libraries were prepared by immunoSEQ multiplex PCR; TCRdb keeps only in-frame clonotypes and omits some of them. Of about 180,000 clones listed, 80% are singletons. The CDR3 has 15 residues. Germline assignment: CDR1 MGHRA and CDR2 YSYEKL. V was pared by 8 bases and J by 2 bases, with 16 bases between. Sequencing was performed on PBMCs. The chain employs TRBV4-1 and TRBJ1-3, with D tentatively TRBD1 (6 bases). The sequence was collected from a woman aged 25 to 45 in good health and CMV-seronegative. In nucleotides, the CDR3 is TGCGCCAGCTCACCTGTCAGGACAGCTGGAAACACCATATATTTT. Translating gives CASSPVRTAGNTIYF.